This T cell receptor (beta chain) was sequenced for a study of T-cell reconstitution after alpha-beta-depleted transplantation in children. The CDR3 runs 21 residues. Deletions cut 2 bases from V and 8 bases from J, with 32 bases between. The germline gives CDR1 SGHDT, CDR2 YYEEEE. Unique molecular identifiers were incorporated during preparation of the TCRbeta library. TCRdb re-called the PCR reads with MiXCR, one entry per CDR3 protein. Of some 530,000 distinct CDR3 sequences listed, under 15% are singletons. This clonotype was detected a few times. V usage is TRBV5-6 and J usage is TRBJ1-6, with a weak D call TRBD1 (5 bases). This receptor was taken from a human donor who donated a stem cell graft to a child with combined immunodeficiency. Sequenced material: PBMCs from the stem cell graft donor, taken from the stem cell graft. CDR3 region: CASSFDSWGNRQTKRDSPLHF. The CDR3 coding sequence is TGTGCCAGCAGCTTCGACTCCTGGGGGAACAGACAGACAAAAAGGGATTCACCCCTCCACTTT.